The rows below give T cell receptor beta chains drawn from one sample of a study of blood T cell repertoires in COVID-19. Sequencing used immunoSEQ multiplex PCR; TCRdb keeps in-frame clones, though not all of them. The sample consists of 150,000 to 250,000 clones, 94% of them appearing once. What was sequenced was peripheral blood. The receptors come from a man between 25 and 39 years old with COVID-19, enrolled during active disease. Each CDR3 is given with its conserved first and last residue. Fields, in order: CDR3 protein, CDR3 DNA, V gene, clone size, J gene, D gene. The D gene is left open where the match is weak. The size entry is marked missing in some rows and otherwise reads once, few, many or a size class.

CDR3: CASSKFGQGHGYTF; DNA: TGTGCCAGCAGCAAGTTCGGACAGGGTCATGGCTACACCTTC; V: TRBV7-9; size: .; J: TRBJ1-2; D: TRBD1
CDR3: CASSPGDTEAFF; DNA: TGCGCCAGCAGCCCCGGAGACACTGAAGCTTTCTTT; V: TRBV5-1; size: .; J: TRBJ1-1; D: .
CDR3: CSASMAVPSPGLSEQFF; DNA: TGCAGCGCCTCGATGGCCGTGCCGAGTCCAGGACTGTCTGAGCAGTTCTTC; V: TRBV29-1; size: .; J: TRBJ2-1; D: .
CDR3: CASSEGSGTQYF; DNA: TGTGCCAGTAGCGAAGGATCAGGGACCCAGTACTTC; V: TRBV19; size: .; J: TRBJ2-5; D: .
CDR3: CAWSPMDRPGNTEAFF; DNA: TGTGCCTGGAGTCCCATGGACAGGCCAGGGAACACTGAAGCTTTCTTT; V: TRBV30; size: .; J: TRBJ1-1; D: TRBD1
CDR3: CASSYSRGADTQYF; DNA: TGTGCCAGCAGTTACTCCCGGGGGGCGGATACGCAGTATTTT; V: TRBV6-5; size: .; J: TRBJ2-3; D: .
CDR3: CASSGAAGANEKLFF; DNA: TGTGCCAGCAGTGGGGCGGCAGGGGCTAATGAAAAACTGTTTTTT; V: TRBV6-1; size: .; J: TRBJ1-4; D: .
CDR3: CASSEGARGLKETQYF; DNA: TGTGCCAGCAGTGAAGGGGCTAGAGGGCTCAAAGAGACCCAGTACTTC; V: TRBV2; size: .; J: TRBJ2-5; D: .
CDR3: CASSEGGGTETQYF; DNA: TGTGCCAGCAGTGAGGGGGGGGGTACAGAGACCCAGTACTTC; V: TRBV6-1; size: .; J: TRBJ2-5; D: TRBD2
CDR3: CASSPTSSGGYYNEQFF; DNA: TGTGCCAGCAGCCCGACCTCTAGCGGGGGATACTACAATGAGCAGTTCTTC; V: TRBV13; size: .; J: TRBJ2-1; D: TRBD2
CDR3: CASSLSGLAGRRRTDTQYF; DNA: TGTGCCAGCAGCTTGAGCGGACTAGCGGGGCGTCGTCGCACAGATACGCAGTATTTT; V: TRBV11-2; size: .; J: TRBJ2-3; D: TRBD2
CDR3: CATGLPGYTF; DNA: TGTGCGACGGGATTGCCCGGCTACACCTTC; V: TRBV6-5; size: once; J: TRBJ1-2; D: .
CDR3: CASSQFTGNSPLHF; DNA: TGCGCCAGCAGTCAATTCACAGGGAATTCACCCCTCCACTTT; V: TRBV23-1; size: .; J: TRBJ1-6; D: .
CDR3: CASSLQPTDSSSNSPLHF; DNA: TGTGCCAGCAGTTTACAGCCGACGGACAGCTCTAGTAATTCACCCCTCCACTTT; V: TRBV2; size: .; J: TRBJ1-6; D: .
CDR3: CASSMLQGRGYTF; DNA: TGTGCCAGCAGCATGCTACAGGGCAGGGGCTACACCTTC; V: TRBV5-6; size: .; J: TRBJ1-2; D: .
CDR3: CASSLLRGHYGNTIYF; DNA: TGTGCCAGCAGCCTCCTCAGGGGGCATTATGGAAACACCATATATTTT; V: TRBV7-9; size: .; J: TRBJ1-3; D: TRBD1
CDR3: CASSLKRGLSNQPQHF; DNA: TGTGCCAGCAGCTTAAAGAGGGGGCTGAGCAATCAGCCCCAGCATTTT; V: TRBV7-4; size: .; J: TRBJ1-5; D: TRBD1